This T cell receptor beta chain stems from a study of beta chain features in type 1 diabetes. This clone has more than one count but fewer than ten. The CDR3 runs to 17 residues. The V and J ends lost 0 bases and 5 bases, in that order; junction bases with no gene match: 3. The germline V gene has CDR1 SGHTA and CDR2 FQGNSA. The isolated RNA, all of it, was reverse transcribed, so expressed TCRB transcripts were what got sequenced. Naive, central memory and regulatory T cell samples produced a mean of roughly 3.8 million reads. Method: immunoSEQ multiplex PCR; TCRdb's copy keeps in-frame clones and lacks some. Seen here are some 900,000 clones, 17% observed once, and the top ten hold about 0.025%.

The specimen was naive CD4+ T cells from blood. V usage is TRBV7-2 and J usage is TRBJ2-5; 16 bases line up with TRBD2. The source is a woman aged 18-29 years in good health. In DNA form, the CDR3 reads TGTGCCAGCAGCTTAGCAGGGACTAGCGGGAGGGGGGAGACCCAGTACTTC. Translating gives CASSLAGTSGRGETQYF.